The present TCR beta chain was sequenced within a study of T cell responses to AZD1222 COVID-19 vaccine. Regarding the study as a whole: Repertoire collection took place solely once the T cell response had peaked.

As for this clone: Its target is unknown.

This CDR3 comprises 14 residues. Germline CDR1 and CDR2: KGHSH and LQKENI. The ends lost 3 bases at V and 2 bases at J; junction bases unmatched: 4. Sequenced by immunoSEQ multiplex PCR; TCRdb stores in-frame clones only, minus some. The repertoire holds approximately 100,000 clones, with around 86% as singletons. The sequences come from peripheral blood, collected 28 days after the second dose of the MenACWY control vaccine. The V call is TRBV18, the J call TRBJ2-7; 7 nucleotides agree with TRBD1. The clonotype was recovered from an adult who received the MenACWY meningococcal vaccine as a control. The CDR3 here is CASSPDRATYEQYF. For the CDR3, the DNA is TGTGCCAGCTCACCCGACAGGGCTACCTACGAGCAGTACTTC.